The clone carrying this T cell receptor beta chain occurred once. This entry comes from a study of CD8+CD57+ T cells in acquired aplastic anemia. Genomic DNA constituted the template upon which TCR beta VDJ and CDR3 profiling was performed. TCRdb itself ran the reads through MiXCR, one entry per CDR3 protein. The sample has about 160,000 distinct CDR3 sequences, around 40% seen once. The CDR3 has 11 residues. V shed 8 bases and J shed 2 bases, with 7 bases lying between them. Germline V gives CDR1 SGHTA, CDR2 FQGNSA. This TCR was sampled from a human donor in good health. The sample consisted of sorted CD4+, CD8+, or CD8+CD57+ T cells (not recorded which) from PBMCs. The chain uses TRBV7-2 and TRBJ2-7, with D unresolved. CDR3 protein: CASSWTYEQYF. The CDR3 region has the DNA TGTGCCAGCTCGTGGACCTACGAGCAGTACTTC.